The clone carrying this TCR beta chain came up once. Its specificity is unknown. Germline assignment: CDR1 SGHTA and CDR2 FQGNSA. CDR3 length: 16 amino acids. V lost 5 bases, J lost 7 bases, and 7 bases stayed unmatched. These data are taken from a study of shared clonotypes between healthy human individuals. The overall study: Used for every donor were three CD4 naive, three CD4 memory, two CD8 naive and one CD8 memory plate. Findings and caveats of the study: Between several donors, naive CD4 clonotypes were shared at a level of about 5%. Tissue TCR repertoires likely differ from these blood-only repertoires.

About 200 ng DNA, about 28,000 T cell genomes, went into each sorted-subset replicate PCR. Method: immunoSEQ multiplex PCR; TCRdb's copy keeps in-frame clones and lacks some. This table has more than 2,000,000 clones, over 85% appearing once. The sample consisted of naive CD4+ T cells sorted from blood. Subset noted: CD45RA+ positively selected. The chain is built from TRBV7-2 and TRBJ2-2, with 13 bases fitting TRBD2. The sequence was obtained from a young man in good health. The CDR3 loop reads CASSPGLAGVHGELFF. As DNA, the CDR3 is TGTGCCAGCAGCCCTGGACTAGCGGGAGTCCACGGGGAGCTGTTTTTT.